Listed below are T cell receptor beta chains from one sample, sequenced in a study of blood T cells in healthy people across ages. TCRdb re-derived calls from the 5' RACE reads in MiXCR, one entry per CDR3 protein. The sample consists of around 1,500,000 distinct CDR3 sequences, approximately 38% of them appearing once. Sequenced sample: blood. The receptors derive from a woman between 18 and 29 years old in good health. Both conserved end residues are part of each CDR3. D genes are given only for firm matches. Only some rows state a clone size, as once, few, many or a class for expanded clones.

clone_size,cdr3_length,j_call,d_call,v_call,cdr3_nt,cdr3_aa
NA,18,TRBJ2-5,NA,TRBV9,TGTGCCAGCAGCGTAGGAGTCCAAGGGGGAAGTGGACAAGAGACCCAGTACTTC,CASSVGVQGGSGQETQYF
NA,12,TRBJ2-7,NA,TRBV24-1,TGTGCCACCAGTGATGGGATTTCGGCCCAGTACTTC,CATSDGISAQYF
NA,14,TRBJ2-7,NA,TRBV30,TGTGCCTGGAGTGTACGAGGGGGGATCGGCGAGCAGTACTTC,CAWSVRGGIGEQYF
NA,15,TRBJ2-6,TRBD2,TRBV12-3/TRBV12-4,TGTGCCAGCAGTTTGGGGAGGGATGGGGCCAACGTCCTGACTTTC,CASSLGRDGANVLTF
NA,15,TRBJ1-1,NA,TRBV5-1,TGCACCAGCAGCCCAGGCAGACGGATAAACACTGAAGCTTTCTTT,CTSSPGRRINTEAFF
NA,13,TRBJ2-7,NA,TRBV21-1,TGTGCCAGCAGCAAAGGGAGAGGGGACGAGCAGTACTTC,CASSKGRGDEQYF
many,14,TRBJ2-3,TRBD1,TRBV7-2,TGTGCCAGCAGCCTGGACAGGGACACAGATACGCAGTATTTT,CASSLDRDTDTQYF
few,12,TRBJ2-1,NA,TRBV5-1,TGCGCCAGCAGCTCACTAGTCTCCGAGCAGTTCTTC,CASSSLVSEQFF
NA,15,TRBJ2-2,TRBD2,TRBV29-1,TGCGGCGTTGCAACTAGCGGTACGAACACCGGGGAGCTGTTTTTT,CGVATSGTNTGELFF
many,13,TRBJ2-7,NA,TRBV14,TGTGCCAGCAGTCGGGACATCGCCTACGAGCAGTACTTC,CASSRDIAYEQYF
few,14,TRBJ1-1,TRBD1,TRBV20-1,TGCAGTGCTCTTGGGACAGGGGGGAACACTGAAGCTTTCTTT,CSALGTGGNTEAFF
NA,11,TRBJ2-3,NA,TRBV5-1,TGCGCCAGTAACGGCCCAATCGGGCAGTATTTT,CASNGPIGQYF
NA,20,TRBJ2-1,TRBD2,TRBV4-1,TGCGCCAGCAGCCACCTCAAAGATCCGACCAGTAGCGGGTTTAACAATGAGCAGTTCTTC,CASSHLKDPTSSGFNNEQFF
NA,12,TRBJ1-2,NA,TRBV7-2,TGTGCCAGCAGCCCCGCCGTGGGCGGCTACACCTTC,CASSPAVGGYTF
NA,17,TRBJ2-7,TRBD2,TRBV5-1,TGCGCCAGCAGCTACGCTACTAGCGGGAGGGCGTACAATGAGCAGTACTTC,CASSYATSGRAYNEQYF
NA,14,TRBJ2-7,TRBD2,TRBV9,TGTGCCAGCAGCCCCCAGCGGGAGGGGTACGAGCAGTACTTC,CASSPQREGYEQYF
NA,17,TRBJ1-4,TRBD1,TRBV3-1,TGTGCCAGCCGGCCGGGACAGGGGAAAGCAACTAATGAAAAACTGTTTTTT,CASRPGQGKATNEKLFF
few,12,TRBJ1-1,NA,TRBV20-1,TGCAGTGCTAGTTCCGTGAACACTGAAGCTTTCTTT,CSASSVNTEAFF
few,14,TRBJ2-7,NA,TRBV20-1,TGCAGTGCTAGACGCCTCGCCACAGCCACAGAGCAGTACTTC,CSARRLATATEQYF
NA,15,TRBJ2-7,TRBD2,TRBV3-1,TGTGCCAGCAGCCAAGGACTAGCGTTAGCCTACGAGCAGTACTTC,CASSQGLALAYEQYF
few,14,TRBJ2-7,NA,TRBV28,TGTGCCAGCAGTTTATCGGGACAAACTGACGAGCAGTACTTC,CASSLSGQTDEQYF
NA,15,TRBJ2-7,NA,TRBV6-5,TGTGCCAGCAGTCAAACCTCTTCAGAGTTCTACGAGCAGTACTTC,CASSQTSSEFYEQYF
NA,13,TRBJ2-5,NA,TRBV6-1,TGTGCCGGCGCGGGGACAAATCAAGAGACCCAGTACTTC,CAGAGTNQETQYF
NA,17,TRBJ2-7,NA,TRBV5-1,TGCGCCAGCAGTGACGTGGGCAGGGGTGAAACTTACTACGAGCAGTACTTC,CASSDVGRGETYYEQYF
NA,15,TRBJ1-6,TRBD1,TRBV30,TGTGCCTGGTCAACCGGGACAGGAGTTAATTCACCCCTCCACTTT,CAWSTGTGVNSPLHF
NA,16,TRBJ1-3,NA,TRBV5-4,TGTGCCAGCAGCTTGGGAGGGTCGAGCTCTGGAAACACCATATATTTT,CASSLGGSSSGNTIYF
NA,14,TRBJ1-2,NA,TRBV12-3/TRBV12-4,TGTGCCAGCAGTTCATCAGGACTAAACTATGGCTACACCTTC,CASSSSGLNYGYTF
NA,14,TRBJ1-4,TRBD1,TRBV27,TGTGCCAGCAGTGCGGGACAGGGTTTTGAAAAACTGTTTTTT,CASSAGQGFEKLFF
NA,15,TRBJ2-7,NA,TRBV20-1,TGCAGTGCTAGGGTCGGCCAGGGACACTCCTACGAGCAGTACTTC,CSARVGQGHSYEQYF
NA,17,TRBJ2-1,NA,TRBV7-8,TGTGCCAGCAGCTTGGGCCGGGCAGGGACTCTTCGCAATGAGCAGTTCTTC,CASSLGRAGTLRNEQFF
NA,10,TRBJ2-7,NA,TRBV6-5,TGTGCCATCGGGTCCTACGAGCAGTACTTC,CAIGSYEQYF
few,14,TRBJ2-2,NA,TRBV14,TGTGCCAGCAGCCAAGATCTTCGCAGGGGCCGGCTGTTTTTT,CASSQDLRRGRLFF
once,14,TRBJ1-2,NA,TRBV12-3/TRBV12-4,TGTGCCAGCAGCGGCCGCCTATTTAACTATGGCTACACCTTC,CASSGRLFNYGYTF
NA,15,TRBJ1-3,NA,TRBV2,TGTGCCAGCAGTGCCCGGGTGAGCCTTGGAAACACCATATATTTT,CASSARVSLGNTIYF
few,13,TRBJ1-2,NA,TRBV20-1,TGCAGTGCTAGGGTCAGGGGAAGCTATGGCTACACCTTC,CSARVRGSYGYTF
NA,15,TRBJ1-6,NA,TRBV6-6,TGTGCCAGCAGTTACCTAGAAACGCGGAATTCACCCCTCCACTTT,CASSYLETRNSPLHF
NA,14,TRBJ2-1,NA,TRBV5-5,TGTGCCAGCAGCTTTAGACTAGTCTCCAATGAGCAGTTCTTC,CASSFRLVSNEQFF
NA,15,TRBJ1-2,TRBD1,TRBV5-4,TGTGCCAGCAGCCCGGAGTCGGGACAGGGTTATGGCTACACCTTC,CASSPESGQGYGYTF
many,11,TRBJ2-2,NA,TRBV12-3/TRBV12-4,TGTGCCAGCAGTTTAGGGTGGGAGCTGTTTTTT,CASSLGWELFF
few,13,TRBJ2-7,TRBD2,TRBV29-1,TGCAGCGTTGACGCTAGCGGGGCCTACGAGCAGTACTTC,CSVDASGAYEQYF
few,15,TRBJ2-5,NA,TRBV18,TGTGCCAGCTCACCACCGCTAGCCGACTTAGAGACCCAGTACTTC,CASSPPLADLETQYF
NA,12,TRBJ1-1,NA,TRBV28,TGTGCCAGCAAATGGGTGAACACTGAAGCTTTCTTT,CASKWVNTEAFF
few,14,TRBJ1-4,NA,TRBV5-1,TGCGCCAGCAGCTTGGAACAGGGCGGGGAAAAACTGTTTTTT,CASSLEQGGEKLFF
NA,14,TRBJ1-1,NA,TRBV20-1,TGCAGTGCTAGAGTGCAGGGGCGAGATACTGAAGCTTTCTTT,CSARVQGRDTEAFF
few,14,TRBJ2-1,NA,TRBV5-1,TGCGCCAGCAGCTTGGATATAGGGCTATATGAGCAGTTCTTC,CASSLDIGLYEQFF
NA,15,TRBJ2-5,TRBD2,TRBV4-1,TGCGCCAGCAGCGTACCTACTAGCGGACAAGAGACCCAGTACTTC,CASSVPTSGQETQYF
few,17,TRBJ1-6,NA,TRBV6-6,TGTGCCAGCAGTACACCTTCCCTGGGCCGACATAATTCACCCCTCCACTTT,CASSTPSLGRHNSPLHF
NA,15,TRBJ2-7,TRBD1,TRBV7-6,TGTGCCAGCAGCGCTGGACAGGGGATGACCTACGAGCAGTACTTC,CASSAGQGMTYEQYF
few,15,TRBJ1-5,NA,TRBV20-1,TGCAGTGCTAGAGATCTTGGTAATAGCAATCAGCCCCAGCATTTT,CSARDLGNSNQPQHF
many,12,TRBJ2-5,NA,TRBV29-1,TGCAGCGTTGATAAGGGATTCGAGACCCAGTACTTC,CSVDKGFETQYF
NA,16,TRBJ1-4,TRBD1,TRBV5-1,TGCGCCAGCAGCTTGACAGGGGGCGCGACTAATGAAAAACTGTTTTTT,CASSLTGGATNEKLFF
NA,12,TRBJ2-1,TRBD1,TRBV25-1,TGTGCCAGCAGGGGGGACAGCTATGAGCAGTTCTTC,CASRGDSYEQFF
NA,17,TRBJ2-1,TRBD2,TRBV5-1,TGCGCCAGCAGCTTGTCGAAGACTAGCTATACCAACAATGAGCAGTTCTTC,CASSLSKTSYTNNEQFF
once,15,TRBJ2-7,NA,TRBV28,TGTGCCAGCAGCGCTGGGCAGTGGAGCTCCTACGAGCAGTACTTC,CASSAGQWSSYEQYF
NA,14,TRBJ1-2,NA,TRBV6-6,TGTGCCAGCAGTTCCCCACGGTGGGGCGATGGCTACACCTTC,CASSSPRWGDGYTF